Sequencing of this TCR beta chain was carried out in a study of CD8 T cells in ankylosing spondylitis. Study observations and caveats: Blood from ankylosing spondylitis patients appeared to carry a characteristic eight-variant TCR beta motif. Within peripheral blood, clones linked to disease were CD8+ and relatively rare.

Construction of TCR beta libraries was performed using quantitative 5'-RACE with molecular barcodes. TCRdb itself ran the 5' RACE reads through MiXCR, one entry per CDR3 protein. The table shows 500,000 or so distinct CDR3 sequences, with under 5.5% occurring only once. This clonotype came up many times. The antigen is undetermined. V gave up 3 bases and J gave up 5 bases, with 14 bases separating them. The CDR3 runs 14 residues. This TCR came from a male donor with ankylosing spondylitis. Material: blood, either unsorted or a sorted T cell fraction (not recorded which). This chain links TRBV12-3 or TRBV12-4 with TRBJ2-7; D perhaps matches TRBD1 (6 bases). The CDR3 DNA sequence: TGTGCCAGCAGTTTTGGGGGCGGGCTGGACGAGCAGTACTTC. Translation gives CASSFGGGLDEQYF.